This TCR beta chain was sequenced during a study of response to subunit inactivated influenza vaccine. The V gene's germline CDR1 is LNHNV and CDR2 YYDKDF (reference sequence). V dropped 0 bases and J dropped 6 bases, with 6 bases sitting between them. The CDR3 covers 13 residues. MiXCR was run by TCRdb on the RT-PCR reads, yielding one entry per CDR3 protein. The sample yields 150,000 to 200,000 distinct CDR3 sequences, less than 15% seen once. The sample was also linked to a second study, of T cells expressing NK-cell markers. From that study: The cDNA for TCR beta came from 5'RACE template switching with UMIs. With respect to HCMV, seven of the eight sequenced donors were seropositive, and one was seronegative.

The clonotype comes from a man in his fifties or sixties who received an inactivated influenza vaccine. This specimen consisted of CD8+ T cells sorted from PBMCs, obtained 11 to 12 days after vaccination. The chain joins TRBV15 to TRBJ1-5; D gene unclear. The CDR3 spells CATSRDGGQPQHF. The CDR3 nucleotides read TGTGCCACCAGCAGAGATGGTGGTCAGCCCCAGCATTTT.